This record looks at one TCR beta chain sequence and its context. Its antigen is currently unknown. Germline V gives CDR1 MNHNS, CDR2 SASEGT. The CDR3 is 16 residues long. V was pared by 4 bases and J by 3 bases, with 5 bases of the junction left unmatched. The entry originates in a study of vaccination and CD4 T cells after COVID-19. The Oncomine TCR Beta short-read assay was applied to DNA of cultured CD4+ T cells. In TCRdb, the PCR reads were re-called with MiXCR into one record per CDR3 protein. The profile shows roughly 13,000 distinct CDR3 sequences, about 55% of them singletons. As for treatment: roughly 10-day PBMC culture with coronavirus spike peptide pools or control peptides (ViraFEST assay).

Sequenced: CD4+ T cells from blood, cultured in vitro. This sequence was found in a human donor who had recovered from COVID-19. The chain is built from TRBV6-1 and TRBJ2-7; 14 nucleotides agree with TRBD2. The CDR3 region is CASSVTSGGAFYEQYF. CDR3 in DNA: TGTGCCAGCAGTGTGACTAGCGGGGGGGCCTTCTACGAGCAGTACTTC.